This is a list of T cell receptor beta chains from one sample in a study of blood T cell repertoires in COVID-19. TCRdb keeps only in-frame clones here, not all; method: immunoSEQ multiplex PCR. The sample lists roughly 14,000 clones; 65% to 80% were seen once. What was sequenced was peripheral blood. The source of these receptors is a boy younger than 10 with active or convalescent COVID-19. CDR3s include the opening cysteine and the closing phenylalanine or tryptophan. The D gene is left open where the match is weak. The size entry is marked missing in some rows and otherwise reads once, few, many or a size class.

v_call	d_call	j_call	clone_size	cdr3_nt	cdr3_aa
TRBV9	TRBD2	TRBJ2-7	few	TGTGCCAGCAGCCCTCGCCTAGCGGAGAGGGAGCAGTACTTC	CASSPRLAEREQYF
TRBV6-5	-	TRBJ1-1	-	TGTGCCAGCACCCCCCGGGGGGCGGATGAAGCTTTCTTT	CASTPRGADEAFF
TRBV15	-	TRBJ1-1	-	TGTGCCACCAGCAGAGATCCAAAGAGGAACACTGAAGCTTTCTTT	CATSRDPKRNTEAFF
TRBV6-5	-	TRBJ1-5	-	TGTGGGCTGGGCGCCTCGCGCAATCAGCCCCAGCATTTT	CGLGASRNQPQHF
TRBV6-5	TRBD1	TRBJ1-5	-	TGTGCCAGCAAAGACGGGACAGGCCGAAATCAGCCCCAGCATTTT	CASKDGTGRNQPQHF
TRBV7-6	TRBD1	TRBJ2-1	once	TGTGCCAGCAGCCTTTACGGGGACAGGTCGGATGAGCAGTTCTTC	CASSLYGDRSDEQFF
TRBV9	-	TRBJ1-2	-	TGTGCCAGCAGCGTAGTGGAGGTTCCCTATGGCTACACCTTC	CASSVVEVPYGYTF
TRBV28	TRBD1	TRBJ1-2	-	TGTGCCAGCAGTTTAATATACAGGGGACGTGGCTACACCTTC	CASSLIYRGRGYTF
TRBV7-2	TRBD2	TRBJ2-7	-	TGTGCCAGCAGCTTCGGAAGCGGGAGCGAGCAGTACTTC	CASSFGSGSEQYF
TRBV6-5	-	TRBJ2-2	-	TGTGCCAGCAAACCCCCAGGACTGAACACCGGGGAGCTGTTTTTT	CASKPPGLNTGELFF
TRBV4-1	TRBD2	TRBJ2-7	-	TGCGCCAGCAGCCAAGATCCCCTAGCGGGGGTGCTCCAGGAGCAGTACTTC	CASSQDPLAGVLQEQYF
TRBV19	TRBD1	TRBJ1-3	-	TGTGCCAGTAGTATGCAGGGGGCTGGAAACACCATATATTTT	CASSMQGAGNTIYF
TRBV10-3	-	TRBJ1-2	few	TGTGCCATCAGTGAGAGAGGGAGCTATGGCTACACCTTC	CAISERGSYGYTF
TRBV7-8	-	TRBJ2-5	-	TGTGCCAGCAGCTCTATGACAGGCCCCGGGACCCAGTACTTC	CASSSMTGPGTQYF
TRBV18	-	TRBJ2-7	few	TGTGCCAGCTCAGCGTCTTCCGTCTACGAGCAGTACTTC	CASSASSVYEQYF
TRBV7-2	TRBD2	TRBJ2-3	-	TGTGCCAGCAGCCGGAGGGCAGTGGCGGGAGATAAACATACGCAGTATTTT	CASSRRAVAGDKHTQYF
TRBV5-1	TRBD1	TRBJ2-7	once	TGCGCCAGCAGCACCGGACAGGGGGCTTACGAGCAGTACTTC	CASSTGQGAYEQYF
TRBV7-9	TRBD1	TRBJ1-6	-	TGTGCCAGCAGCCTAGCCAGGGGGTTGAATTCACCCCTCCACTTT	CASSLARGLNSPLHF
TRBV19	TRBD1	TRBJ2-7	-	TGTGCCAGTACCCGGACAGGGGCCAGCTCCTACGAGCAGTACTTC	CASTRTGASSYEQYF
TRBV7-2	-	TRBJ2-7	-	TGTGCCAGCAGCCGGACTTTCTCAACGGGAGAGCAGTACTTC	CASSRTFSTGEQYF